The T cell receptor (beta chain) under discussion was sequenced for a study of T cell repertoires in cytomegalovirus infection. Study overall: Through public TCR beta signatures, both CMV infection and matching HLA type were indicated.

Each CDR3 protein is one row after TCRdb ran MiXCR on the reads. This table holds under 200,000 distinct CDR3 sequences, more than 9% found once. This CDR3 has 13 residues. Germline lookup yields CDR1 SGHVS and CDR2 FNYEAQ. Trimming took 5 bases from V and 4 from J, leaving 9 bases between them. This clonotype was observed at least ten times. This sequence originates from a human donor in good health (CMV status not recorded). Some clones in this sample may be carry-over from other donors' samples. The rearrangement links TRBV7-6 to TRBJ1-5; D unclear. Material for sequencing was PBMCs. In DNA form, the CDR3 reads TGTGCCAGCAGCCAATACATTAATCAGCCCCAGCATTTT. Its translation: CASSQYINQPQHF.